The 31 T cell receptor beta chains presented below share a single source sample, sequenced in a study of T cell responses to AZD1222 COVID-19 vaccine. This table comes from immunoSEQ multiplex PCR, and its TCRdb copy is limited to in-frame clones, with some not included. The repertoire holds roughly 130,000 clones, around 90% seen once, with over 6.5% in the top ten. Specimen: peripheral blood, collected on day 0 of AZD1222 vaccination. The source is an adult in good health.

V gene TRBV18 combines with J gene TRBJ1-5, with D tentatively TRBD1 (6 bases). The germline V gene has CDR1 KGHSH and CDR2 LQKENI. Trimming left V 5 bases short and J 6 bases short, with 14 bases between. The CDR3 extends over 14 amino acids. CDR3 in amino acids: CASSMQGTAQPQHF. The CDR3 region has the DNA TGTGCCAGCTCAATGCAGGGGACCGCTCAGCCCCAGCATTTT.

The chain combines TRBV28 with TRBJ2-7, with 7 positions matching TRBD1. V gave up 3 bases and J gave up 2 bases; unmatched junction bases: 4. Germline V CDR1 and CDR2: MDHEN, SYDVKM. This CDR3 contains 14 residues. The CDR3 DNA reads TGTGCCAGCAGTTTGGGGGACAGACCCTACGAGCAGTACTTC. Its translation: CASSLGDRPYEQYF.

The chain couples TRBV10-1 to TRBJ1-1, with D possibly matching TRBD1 (6 bases). Per germline, CDR1 WNHNN and CDR2 SYGVQD (reference sequence). This CDR3 has 13 residues. The ends were cut back, 5 bases at V and 4 bases at J, with 11 bases in the middle. The DNA for the CDR3 is TGCGCCAGCAGTTCAGGGGTGATCACTGAAGCTTTCTTT. It yields the protein CASSSGVITEAFF.

The chain uses TRBV6-2 or TRBV6-3 and TRBJ1-2; D remains unclear. V lost 5 bases, J lost 4 bases, and 11 bases lay in between. This CDR3 spans 13 amino acids. The germline gives CDR1 MNHEY, CDR2 SVGEGT. The CDR3 DNA reads as TGTGCCAGCAGTGACGGACGAATCTATGGCTACACCTTC. It encodes CASSDGRIYGYTF.

V is TRBV3-1 (or the pseudogene TRBV3-2) and J is TRBJ2-1, with D uncertain. The CDR3 is made up of 15 amino acids. Germline V gene sequence: CDR1 LGHDT, CDR2 YNNKEL (reference sequence). Between the trimmed V and J ends, which lost 6 bases and 8 bases, there was a span of 20 bases. CDR3 coding DNA: TGTGCCAGCAGACTAATAGGAGATAGGGCGGATGAGCAGTTCTTC. This encodes CASRLIGDRADEQFF.

This chain connects TRBV30 to TRBJ2-3, with TRBD1 matching over 8 bases. Germline CDR1 reads GTSNPN; CDR2 reads SVGIG (reference sequence). CDR3 length: 11 amino acids. The CDR3 coding sequence is TGTGCGGGACAGGGCACAGATACGCAGTATTTT. This codes for CAGQGTDTQYF.

This chain links TRBV7-8 with TRBJ2-7; 9 nucleotides match TRBD2. The CDR3 runs to 14 residues. The germline V gene has CDR1 SGHVS and CDR2 FQNEAQ. J was trimmed by 2 bases and V by 4 bases; bases with no gene match: 3. CDR3 coding DNA: TGTGCCAGCAGCTCAGGACTAGCGCCCTACGAGCAGTACTTC. It encodes CASSSGLAPYEQYF.

This chain connects TRBV5-1 to TRBJ1-2; D gene unclear. Germline assignment: CDR1 SGHRS and CDR2 YFSETQ. The V and J ends lost 1 base and 8 bases respectively, with 12 bases between them. The CDR3 totals 13 residues. The CDR3 reads CASSLNAGKGYTF. The CDR3 bases are TGCGCCAGCAGCTTGAACGCGGGGAAAGGCTACACCTTC.

CDR3 bases: TGTGCCAGCAGCGCGCGGGACAGGGTCAATTCACCCCTCCACTTT. It specifies CASSARDRVNSPLHF. The chain joins TRBV9 to TRBJ1-6; 9 bases fit TRBD1. CDR1 SGDLS and CDR2 YYNGEE come from the germline V gene. The CDR3 contains 15 residues. Trimming took 3 bases from V and 7 from J; bases not matched to a gene: 5. The complete variable domain, with remaining parts taken from reference TRBV9 and TRBJ1-6, reads DSGVTQTPKHLITATGQRVTLRCSPRSGDLSVYWYQQSLDQGLQFLIQYYNGEERAKGNILERFSAQQFPDLHSELNLSSLELGDSALYFCASSARDRVNSPLHFGNGTRLTVT.

This rearrangement joins TRBV7-2 to TRBJ1-2; unclear D gene. V lost 7 bases to trimming and J lost 0 bases, with 9 bases between them. Germline V gene data show CDR1 as SGHTA and CDR2 as FQGNSA. CDR3 length: 13 amino acids. DNA for the CDR3: TGTGCCAGCACCAGACGGGCTAACTATGGCTACACCTTC. It codes for CASTRRANYGYTF.

This rearrangement joins TRBV3-1 (or the pseudogene TRBV3-2) to TRBJ2-3; 8 bases agree with TRBD2. Looked up from germline, CDR1 is LGHDT and CDR2 is YNNKEL (reference sequence). The length of the CDR3 is 15 residues. Trimming removed 4 bases from V and 5 bases from J; junction bases left unmatched: 8. As DNA, the CDR3 is TGTGCCAGCAGCCGAACTAGCGGCCGAGGAGATACGCAGTATTTT. It yields the protein CASSRTSGRGDTQYF.

The rearrangement uses TRBV13 and TRBJ2-3; 10 positions match TRBD2. The ends lost 3 bases at V and 3 bases at J; junction bases unmatched: 18. Germline CDR1 PRHDT, CDR2 FYEKMQ (reference sequence). The CDR3 is 20 amino acids. The CDR3 is CASSLGPAGGPFPGTDTQYF. DNA of the CDR3: TGTGCCAGCAGCTTGGGACCAGCGGGAGGGCCATTTCCCGGTACAGATACGCAGTATTTT.

This chain's CDR3 is CASSLATGETYEQYF. The DNA for the CDR3 is TGTGCCAGCAGCTTAGCGACAGGCGAGACCTACGAGCAGTACTTC. The chain uses TRBV7-2 and TRBJ2-7; D is possibly TRBD1 (6 bases). Germline-derived CDR1 and CDR2 are SGHTA and FQGNSA. The ends were cut back, 0 bases at V and 2 bases at J, with 11 bases in the middle. This CDR3 comprises 15 residues.

This CDR3 is CASSPETVGYTF. CDR3 bases: TGTGCCAGCAGCCCCGAAACCGTCGGGTACACCTTC. The chain has TRBV5-5 and TRBJ1-2; D uncertain. The V gene's germline CDR1 is SGHKS and CDR2 YYEKEE (reference sequence). With 4 bases removed from V and 11 bases from J, the gap between germline ends came to 15 bases. CDR3 size: 12 residues.

V and J are TRBV27 and TRBJ2-3, with D tentatively TRBD2 (5 bases). The CDR3 spans 13 residues. The V gene's germline CDR1 is MNHEY and CDR2 SMNVEV (reference sequence). V shed 6 bases and J shed 6 bases, with 13 bases lying between them. CDR3 protein: CASSRSEVDTQYF. CDR3 bases: TGTGCCAGCAGCAGGTCGGAGGTGGATACGCAGTATTTT.

This sequence joins TRBV5-1 and TRBJ1-1; D is perhaps TRBD1 (5 bases). Germline V gene lookup returns CDR1 SGHRS and CDR2 YFSETQ. This CDR3 contains 14 residues. V was cut by 4 bases and J by 3 bases, with 13 bases left in between. For the CDR3, the DNA is TGCGCCAGCAGCGCCGGAAGCAGGGACACTGAAGCTTTCTTT. Protein sequence: CASSAGSRDTEAFF.

Notes on this clone: Other DNA sequences of this sample code for an identical CDR3. The chain uses TRBV7-9 and TRBJ2-7, with D tentatively TRBD1 or TRBD2 (5 bases each). The CDR3 contains 13 residues. Deletions cut 1 base from V and 5 bases from J, with 9 bases between. The germline CDR1 and CDR2 sequences are SEHNR and FQNEAQ (reference sequence). CDR3 sequence: CASSLGRGHEQYF. The CDR3 region has the DNA TGTGCCAGCAGCTTAGGTAGGGGACACGAGCAGTACTTC.

This chain links TRBV24-1 with TRBJ2-5, with 7 positions matching TRBD1. The CDR3 runs to 16 residues. Germline V gene data show CDR1 as KGHDR and CDR2 as SFDVKD. Germline trimming cut 4 bases from V and 5 bases from J; bases unmatched to any gene: 12. CDR3 sequence: CATSDLGPGGTETQYF. DNA of the CDR3: TGTGCCACCAGTGACCTTGGGCCAGGGGGTACCGAGACCCAGTACTTC.

Here the CDR3 DNA reads TGTGCCAGCAGCCAACAACTAGGGGGTCCCACAGATACGCAGTATTTT. This codes for CASSQQLGGPTDTQYF. The chain uses TRBV3-1 (or the pseudogene TRBV3-2) and TRBJ2-3; TRBD1 might be the D (6 bases). Germline V gives CDR1 LGHDT, CDR2 YNNKEL (reference sequence). V dropped 2 bases and J dropped 2 bases, with 14 bases sitting between them. The CDR3 covers 16 residues.

The V call is TRBV7-8, the J call TRBJ2-7; 9 bases map to TRBD1. The CDR3 covers 13 residues. J was trimmed by 5 bases and V by 10 bases; bases with no gene match: 9. The germline V gene encodes CDR1 SGHVS and CDR2 FQNEAQ. The CDR3 bases are TGTGCCAAGGGGGGACAGGGAGCGGACGAGCAGTACTTC. This gives the protein CAKGGQGADEQYF.

The V and J genes are TRBV7-3 and TRBJ1-2; D gene unclear. The ends were cut back, 5 bases at V and 1 base at J, with 5 bases in the middle. In germline, CDR1 is SGHTA, CDR2 FQGTGA. This CDR3 has 12 amino acids. The CDR3 DNA reads TGTGCCAGCAGCGCGGATAACTATGGCTACACCTTC. Translating it yields CASSADNYGYTF. The entire variable domain, with the rest obtained from reference TRBV7-3 and TRBJ1-2, is as follows: GAGVSQTPSNKVTEKGKYVELRCDPISGHTALYWYRQSLGQGPEFLIYFQGTGAADDSGLPNDRFFAVRPEGSVSTLKIQRTERGDSAVYLCASSADNYGYTFGSGTRLTVV.

This clone was counted a single time. This chain uses TRBV6-5 with TRBJ2-2; D may be TRBD2 (5 bases). Germline V CDR1 and CDR2: MNHEY, SVGAGI. The V gene lost 3 bases and the J gene lost 1 base, with 9 bases spanning the gap. The length of the CDR3 is 15 residues. The CDR3 reads CASSYGGWNTGELFF. CDR3 sequence (DNA): TGTGCCAGCAGTTATGGCGGGTGGAACACCGGGGAGCTGTTTTTT.

The CDR3 region has the DNA TGTGCCACCAGCAGAGCGGGCAGGGTTGCCCAGCCCCAGCATTTT. Protein product: CATSRAGRVAQPQHF. The rearrangement uses TRBV15 and TRBJ1-5; perhaps TRBD1 as D (5 bases). V was clipped by 1 base and J by 7 bases, with 14 bases between them. The CDR3 is made up of 15 amino acids. The germline V gene has CDR1 LNHNV and CDR2 YYDKDF (reference sequence).

This clone appeared a few times. The V call is TRBV18, the J call TRBJ1-5; 7 nucleotides agree with TRBD1. The V gene end was trimmed by 3 bases and the J gene end by 6 bases; junction bases not matched to a gene: 11. This CDR3 has 16 residues. CDR1 and CDR2 from the germline V gene are KGHSH and LQKENI. Here the CDR3 reads CASSPTLDRSRQPQHF. The CDR3 region has the DNA TGTGCCAGCTCACCCACCCTGGACAGGTCGCGTCAGCCCCAGCATTTT.

This clone is a singleton in its sample. This chain links TRBV11-2 with TRBJ2-4, with 7 nucleotides matching TRBD1. The J segment lost 2 bases and the V segment lost 5 bases, leaving 6 bases of the junction unmatched. CDR1 is SGHAT and CDR2 is FQNNGV in the germline V gene. The CDR3 contains 15 residues. The DNA of the CDR3 is TGTGCCAGCAGCAAACAGACAGGGACCAAAAACATTCAGTACTTC. Residues: CASSKQTGTKNIQYF.

This clone showed up just a few times. The chain combines TRBV11-2 with TRBJ1-4; unclear D gene. This CDR3 spans 15 amino acids. V lost 0 bases and J lost 3, with 8 bases in between. Germline CDR1 SGHAT, CDR2 FQNNGV. The CDR3 here is CASSLDRLSNEKLFF. The CDR3 coding sequence is TGTGCCAGCAGCTTAGATCGGCTGTCTAATGAAAAACTGTTTTTT.

The chain links TRBV5-1 to TRBJ2-6; 10 bases agree with TRBD1. Germline assignment: CDR1 SGHRS and CDR2 YFSETQ. V trimming: 4 bases; J trimming: 0 bases; junction bases outside the gene matches: 7. The CDR3 consists of 18 residues. The CDR3 sequence is CASSLAGQGFSGANVLTF. CDR3 in DNA: TGCGCCAGCAGCCTGGCGGGACAGGGGTTCTCTGGGGCCAACGTCCTGACTTTC.

The chain is built from TRBV27 and TRBJ1-5; TRBD1 is a possible D gene (6 bases). Germline-derived CDR1 and CDR2 are MNHEY and SMNVEV (reference sequence). V gave up 5 bases and J gave up 2 bases, with 7 bases separating them. CDR3 size: 13 residues. The CDR3, as DNA: TGTGCCAGCAGTGGACAGCGCAATCAGCCCCAGCATTTT. Translation gives CASSGQRNQPQHF.

The rearrangement joins TRBV9 to TRBJ1-1; no clear D. This CDR3 region has 15 residues. Germline V gene sequence: CDR1 SGDLS, CDR2 YYNGEE. V dropped 4 bases and J dropped 0 bases, with 13 bases sitting between them. CDR3 loop: CASSPISGMNTEAFF. The CDR3 bases are TGTGCCAGCAGCCCGATTTCGGGCATGAACACTGAAGCTTTCTTT.

In its sample, this clone was seen a few times. This sequence joins TRBV18 and TRBJ1-2; the match to TRBD1 covers 8 bases. This CDR3 has 16 residues. The junction had 11 bases not matched to a gene; V was cut back by 4 bases and J by 4 bases. Germline lookup yields CDR1 KGHSH and CDR2 LQKENI. CDR3 loop: CASSQASGGVSYGYTF. CDR3 sequence (DNA): TGTGCCAGCTCACAAGCATCAGGGGGCGTCAGCTATGGCTACACCTTC.

V and J are TRBV5-1 and TRBJ1-6; TRBD1 matches at 8 bases. Trimming cost V 4 bases and J 10 bases; bases outside gene matches: 7. The CDR3 length is 14 residues. Germline-derived CDR1 and CDR2 are SGHRS and YFSETQ. The CDR3 region has the DNA TGCGCCAGCAGCGCGCAGGGGGCTCGGTCACCCCTCCACTTT. Residues: CASSAQGARSPLHF. Supplemented by reference TRBV5-1 and TRBJ1-6, the full variable domain reads KAGVTQTPRYLIKTRGQQVTLSCSPISGHRSVSWYQQTPGQGLQFLFEYFSETQRNKGNFPGRFSGRQFSNSRSEMNVSTLELGDSALYLCASSAQGARSPLHFGNGTRLTVT.